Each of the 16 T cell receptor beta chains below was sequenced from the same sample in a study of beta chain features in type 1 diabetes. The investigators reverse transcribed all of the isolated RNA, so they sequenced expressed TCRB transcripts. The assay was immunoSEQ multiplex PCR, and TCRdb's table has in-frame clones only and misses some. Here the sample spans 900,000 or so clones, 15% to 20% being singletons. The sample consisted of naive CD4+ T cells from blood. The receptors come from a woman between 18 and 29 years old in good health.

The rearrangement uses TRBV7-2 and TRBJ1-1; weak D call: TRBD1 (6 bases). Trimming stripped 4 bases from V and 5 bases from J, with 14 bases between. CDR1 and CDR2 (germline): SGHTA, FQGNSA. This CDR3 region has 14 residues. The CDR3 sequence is CASSSEGGRTEAFF. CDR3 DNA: TGTGCCAGCAGCTCAGAGGGGGGAAGGACTGAAGCTTTCTTT. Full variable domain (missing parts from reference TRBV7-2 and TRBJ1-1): GAGVSQSPSNKVTEKGKDVELRCDPISGHTALYWYRQSLGQGLEFLIYFQGNSAPDKSGLPSDRFSAERTGGSVSTLTIQRTQQEDSAVYLCASSSEGGRTEAFFGQGTRLTVV.

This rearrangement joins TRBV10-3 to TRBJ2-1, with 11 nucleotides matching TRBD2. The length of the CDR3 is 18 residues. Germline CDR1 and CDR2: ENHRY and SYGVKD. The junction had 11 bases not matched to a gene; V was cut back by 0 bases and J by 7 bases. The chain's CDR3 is CAISESTVKTSGNNEQFF. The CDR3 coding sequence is TGTGCCATCAGTGAGTCGACAGTCAAGACTAGCGGGAATAATGAGCAGTTCTTC.

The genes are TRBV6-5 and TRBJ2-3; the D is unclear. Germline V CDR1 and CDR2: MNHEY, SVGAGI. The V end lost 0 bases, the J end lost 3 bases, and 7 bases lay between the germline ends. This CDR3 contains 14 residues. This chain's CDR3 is CASSYSTVTDTQYF. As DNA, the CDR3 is TGTGCCAGCAGTTACTCAACAGTAACAGATACGCAGTATTTT.

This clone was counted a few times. The CDR3 nucleotides read TGTGCCAGCAGTGAAGCGCTTGGTAGCGCCAGTATCAGCGAGCAGTACTTC. Translation: CASSEALGSASISEQYF. The chain combines TRBV2 with TRBJ2-7, with a tentative D call TRBD2 (5 bases). V was clipped by 0 bases and J by 6 bases, with 21 bases between them. Germline CDR1 SNHLY, CDR2 FYNNEI. The CDR3 extends over 17 amino acids.

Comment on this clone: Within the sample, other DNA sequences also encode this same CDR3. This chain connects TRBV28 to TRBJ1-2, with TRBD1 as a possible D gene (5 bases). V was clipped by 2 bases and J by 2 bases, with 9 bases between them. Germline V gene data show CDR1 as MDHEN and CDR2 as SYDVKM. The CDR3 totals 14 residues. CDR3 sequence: CASSLPQGNYGYTF. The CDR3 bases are TGTGCCAGCAGTTTACCCCAGGGAAACTATGGCTACACCTTC.

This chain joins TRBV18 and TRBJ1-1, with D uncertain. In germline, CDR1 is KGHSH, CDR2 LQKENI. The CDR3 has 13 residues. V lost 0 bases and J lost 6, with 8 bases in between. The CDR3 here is CASSPPVNPEAFF. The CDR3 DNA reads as TGTGCCAGCTCACCACCTGTAAACCCTGAAGCTTTCTTT.

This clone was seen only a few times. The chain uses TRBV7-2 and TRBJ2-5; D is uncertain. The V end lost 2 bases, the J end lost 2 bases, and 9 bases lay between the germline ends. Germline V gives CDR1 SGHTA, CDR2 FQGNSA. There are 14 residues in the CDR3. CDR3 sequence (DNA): TGTGCCAGCAGCTTAAGGGCAGCACAAGAGACCCAGTACTTC. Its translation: CASSLRAAQETQYF.

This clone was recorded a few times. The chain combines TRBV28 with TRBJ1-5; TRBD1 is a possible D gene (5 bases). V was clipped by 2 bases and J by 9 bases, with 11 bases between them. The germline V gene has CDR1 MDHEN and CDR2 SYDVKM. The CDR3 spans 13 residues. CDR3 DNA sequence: TGTGCCAGCAGTTTAGGGGGGTATCGGCCCCAGCATTTT. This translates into CASSLGGYRPQHF. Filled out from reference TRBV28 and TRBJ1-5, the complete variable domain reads DVKVTQSSRYLVKRTGEKVFLECVQDMDHENMFWYRQDPGLGLRLIYFSYDVKMKEKGDIPEGYSVSREKKERFSLILESASTNQTSMYLCASSLGGYRPQHFGDGTRLSIL.

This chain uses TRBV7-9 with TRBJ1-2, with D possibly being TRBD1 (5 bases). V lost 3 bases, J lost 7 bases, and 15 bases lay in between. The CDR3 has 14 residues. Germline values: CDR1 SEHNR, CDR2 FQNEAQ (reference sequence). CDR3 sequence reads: CASSFRGIRGGYTF. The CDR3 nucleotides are TGTGCCAGCAGCTTTCGGGGGATCCGCGGTGGCTACACCTTC.

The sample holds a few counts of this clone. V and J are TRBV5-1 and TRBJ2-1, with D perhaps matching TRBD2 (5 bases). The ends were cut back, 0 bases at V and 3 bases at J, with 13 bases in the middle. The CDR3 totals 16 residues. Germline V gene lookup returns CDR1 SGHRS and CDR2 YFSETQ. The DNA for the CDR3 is TGCGCCAGCAGCTTGGACGGTCGGGGAAACTACAATGAGCAGTTCTTC. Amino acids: CASSLDGRGNYNEQFF.

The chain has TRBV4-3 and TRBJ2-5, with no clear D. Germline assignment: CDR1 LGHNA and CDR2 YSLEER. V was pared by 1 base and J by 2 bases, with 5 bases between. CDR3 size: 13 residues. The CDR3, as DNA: TGCGCCAGCAGCCAAGTCGGGCAAGAGACCCAGTACTTC. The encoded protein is CASSQVGQETQYF.

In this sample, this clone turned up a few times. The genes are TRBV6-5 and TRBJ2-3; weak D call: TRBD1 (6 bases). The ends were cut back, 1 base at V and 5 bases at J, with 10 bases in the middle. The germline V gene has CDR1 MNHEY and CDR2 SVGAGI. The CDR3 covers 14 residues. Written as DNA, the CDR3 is TGTGCCAGCAGTTACTTGGGGGCTAAAGATACGCAGTATTTT. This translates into CASSYLGAKDTQYF.

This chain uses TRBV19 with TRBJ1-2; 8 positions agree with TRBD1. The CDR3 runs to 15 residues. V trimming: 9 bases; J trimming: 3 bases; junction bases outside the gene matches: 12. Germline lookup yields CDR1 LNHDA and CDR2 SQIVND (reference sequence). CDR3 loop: CASSLGTGPYYGYTF. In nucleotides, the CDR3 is TGTGCCAGCAGTTTAGGGACAGGCCCCTACTATGGCTACACCTTC.

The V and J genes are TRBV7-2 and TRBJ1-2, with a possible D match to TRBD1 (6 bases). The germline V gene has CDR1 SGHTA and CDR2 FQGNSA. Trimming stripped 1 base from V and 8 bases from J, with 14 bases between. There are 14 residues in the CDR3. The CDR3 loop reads CASSLVQGPGGYTF. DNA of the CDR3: TGTGCCAGCAGCTTAGTACAGGGCCCGGGGGGCTACACCTTC.

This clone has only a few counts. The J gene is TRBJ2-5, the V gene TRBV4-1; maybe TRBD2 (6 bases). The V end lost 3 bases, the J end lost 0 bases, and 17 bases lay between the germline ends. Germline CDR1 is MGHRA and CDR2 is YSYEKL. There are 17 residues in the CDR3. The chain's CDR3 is CASSQKPGLRYQETQYF. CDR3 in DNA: TGCGCCAGCAGCCAGAAACCGGGACTCAGGTACCAAGAGACCCAGTACTTC.

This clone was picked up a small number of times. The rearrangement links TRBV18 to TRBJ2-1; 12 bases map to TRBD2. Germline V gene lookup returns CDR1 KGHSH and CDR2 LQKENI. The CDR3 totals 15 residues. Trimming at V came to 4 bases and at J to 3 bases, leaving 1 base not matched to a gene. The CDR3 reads CASSQTSGGYNEQFF. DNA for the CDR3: TGTGCCAGCTCACAGACTAGCGGGGGCTACAATGAGCAGTTCTTC.